Shown below are 17 T cell receptor beta chains from a single sample sequenced in a study of somatic mutations in cytotoxic T cells in rheumatoid arthritis. The repertoire was sequenced with immunoSEQ multiplex PCR; TCRdb's copy has only in-frame clones and lacks some. This table has 20,000 or so clones, 82% appearing once. Sequenced: CD8+ T cells sorted from blood. The receptors here all came from a woman aged 45-65 years in good health.

The V gene is TRBV7-2, the J gene TRBJ2-3, with TRBD1 as a possible D gene (6 bases). The CDR3 sequence is 16 residues long. V was clipped by 6 bases and J by 2 bases, with 18 bases between them. Germline CDR1 reads SGHTA; CDR2 reads FQGNSA. The CDR3 sequence: CASRWQGLELTDTQYF. CDR3 sequence (DNA): TGTGCCAGCAGGTGGCAGGGGTTAGAGCTCACAGATACGCAGTATTTT.

This clone has a single count. CDR3 sequence (DNA): TGTGCCAGCAGCCCTCCCGAGGGTCAAGAGACCCAGTACTTC. Its protein product is CASSPPEGQETQYF. The V call is TRBV14, the J call TRBJ2-5; tentatively, D is TRBD2 (5 bases). CDR1 and CDR2 from the germline V gene are SGHDN and FVKESK. V was pared by 4 bases and J by 2 bases, with 11 bases between. The CDR3 consists of 14 residues.

CDR3 in DNA: TGTGCCAGCAGTTCGAGCGCCTCCTACAATGAGCAGTTCTTC. Its translation: CASSSSASYNEQFF. This chain uses TRBV6-5 with TRBJ2-1; D remains unclear. The germline V and J ends were trimmed by 4 bases and 0 bases, with 7 bases remaining between them. From germline, CDR1 is MNHEY and CDR2 SVGAGI. The CDR3 is made up of 14 amino acids.

This chain uses TRBV11-1 with TRBJ2-1; 12 bases agree with TRBD1. The CDR3 is made up of 15 amino acids. J was trimmed by 6 bases and V by 6 bases; bases with no gene match: 6. From germline, CDR1 is SGHAT and CDR2 FQDESV (reference sequence). CDR3 sequence reads: CASSYRDRGLNEQFF. In DNA form, the CDR3 reads TGTGCCAGCAGTTACCGGGACAGGGGGCTCAATGAGCAGTTCTTC.

By share, this clone counts as medium-sized (0.01 to 0.1%). This chain uses TRBV5-1 with TRBJ2-7; D remains unclear. The CDR3 totals 12 residues. The germline CDR1 and CDR2 sequences are SGHRS and YFSETQ. Trimming left V 7 bases short and J 6 bases short, with 14 bases between. CDR3 residues: CASPRPGCEQYF. In DNA, the CDR3 is TGCGCCAGCCCCCGGCCCGGGTGCGAGCAGTACTTC.

V usage is TRBV15 and J usage is TRBJ2-3; 7 bases agree with TRBD2. Germline CDR1 reads LNHNV; CDR2 reads YYDKDF (reference sequence). The V segment lost 3 bases and the J segment 4 bases; nucleotides outside the gene matches: 10. The CDR3 sequence is 16 residues long. CDR3 sequence reads: CATSSPDGGRSDTQYF. As DNA, the CDR3 is TGTGCCACCAGCAGCCCGGATGGCGGGAGATCAGATACGCAGTATTTT.

Concerning this clone: The sample contains more than one DNA sequence encoding this CDR3. V is TRBV9 and J is TRBJ2-2; the match to TRBD1 covers 7 bases. Germline V lookup: CDR1 SGDLS, CDR2 YYNGEE. The length of the CDR3 is 13 residues. Trimming cost V 3 bases and J 6 bases; bases outside gene matches: 2. The CDR3 nucleotides read TGTGCCAGCAGCGGACAGGGTGCCGGGGAGCTGTTTTTT. Translation: CASSGQGAGELFF.

The chain employs TRBV7-2 and TRBJ2-7; D remains unclear. Germline assignment: CDR1 SGHTA and CDR2 FQGNSA. Between the trimmed V and J ends, which lost 8 bases and 3 bases, there was a span of 14 bases. The CDR3 is made up of 13 amino acids. The CDR3 protein is CASVNGVNYEQYF. The CDR3 region has the DNA TGTGCCAGCGTAAATGGGGTTAACTACGAGCAGTACTTC.

The chain combines TRBV15 with TRBJ1-5, with D possibly matching TRBD1 (5 bases). With 0 bases removed from V and 3 bases from J, the gap between germline ends came to 12 bases. Germline loops: CDR1 LNHNV, CDR2 YYDKDF (reference sequence). This CDR3 has 16 residues. CDR3 amino acids: CATSRDTDGHNQPQHF. The CDR3 DNA sequence: TGTGCCACCAGCAGAGATACCGACGGACACAATCAGCCCCAGCATTTT.

The chain joins TRBV6-5 to TRBJ2-1, with 10 bases matching TRBD2. Germline CDR1 reads MNHEY; CDR2 reads SVGAGI. The CDR3 spans 15 residues. V was pared by 2 bases and J by 5 bases, with 3 bases of the junction left unmatched. The CDR3 DNA sequence: TGTGCCAGCAGTTACGGGACTAGCGTAGACAATGAGCAGTTCTTC. As protein: CASSYGTSVDNEQFF.

The chain carries TRBV6-5 and TRBJ1-1; 7 bases map to TRBD1. The CDR3 sequence is 14 residues long. The germline CDR1 and CDR2 sequences are MNHEY and SVGAGI. V was pared by 0 bases and J by 5 bases, with 3 bases of the junction left unmatched. The CDR3 DNA reads as TGTGCCAGCAGTTACTCAGGGGGCCGGACTGAAGCTTTCTTT. Amino acids: CASSYSGGRTEAFF.

The genes are TRBV19 and TRBJ1-1; the match to TRBD1 covers 7 bases. Germline trimming cut 9 bases from V and 0 bases from J; bases unmatched to any gene: 16. CDR1 is LNHDA, CDR2 SQIVND, per germline (reference sequence). The CDR3 spans 17 residues. The CDR3 sequence is CASPNDRDSRMNTEAFF. CDR3 DNA: TGTGCCAGCCCAAATGATAGGGACAGTAGAATGAACACTGAAGCTTTCTTT.

The chain couples TRBV6-5 to TRBJ1-1; maybe TRBD1 (5 bases). V shed 5 bases and J shed 5 bases, with 15 bases lying between them. Germline lookup yields CDR1 MNHEY and CDR2 SVGAGI. CDR3 length: 14 amino acids. CDR3 sequence reads: CASSPQTAGTEAFF. For the CDR3, the DNA is TGTGCCAGCAGTCCCCAGACAGCTGGGACTGAAGCTTTCTTT.

V usage is TRBV29-1 and J usage is TRBJ2-1; 9 bases match TRBD1. J gave up 5 bases and V 2 bases, and 1 base lay outside the gene matches. The CDR3 is made up of 13 amino acids. Germline CDR1 reads SQVTM; CDR2 reads ANQGSEA. The CDR3 here is CSVERDRDNEQFF. CDR3 DNA sequence: TGCAGCGTTGAAAGGGACAGGGACAATGAGCAGTTCTTC.

CDR3: CASSQRLGGRPDIQYF. The CDR3 DNA reads TGCGCCAGCAGCCAACGGTTGGGCGGGCGGCCTGACATTCAGTACTTC. This chain links TRBV4-1 with TRBJ2-4; tentatively, D is TRBD2 (5 bases). Trimming stripped 2 bases from V and 8 bases from J, with 19 bases between. From germline, CDR1 is MGHRA and CDR2 YSYEKL. The CDR3 is 16 residues long.

This chain connects TRBV11-3 to TRBJ1-1, with D unclear. This CDR3 has 13 residues. In germline, CDR1 is SGHNT, CDR2 YENEEA. The germline V and J ends were trimmed by 8 bases and 1 base, with 11 bases remaining between them. The CDR3 spells CASHLERNTEAFF. CDR3 coding DNA: TGTGCCAGCCATCTAGAGCGGAACACTGAAGCTTTCTTT.

Only one count was recorded for this clone. The V call is TRBV7-9, the J call TRBJ2-5; possibly TRBD1 for D (6 bases). V was clipped by 5 bases and J by 5 bases, with 24 bases between them. There are 17 residues in the CDR3. Looked up from germline, CDR1 is SEHNR and CDR2 is FQNEAQ (reference sequence). CDR3 bases: TGTGCCAGCAGCCCAGCCCCGTGGGGGCAGAGGCTGGAGACCCAGTACTTC. The encoded protein is CASSPAPWGQRLETQYF.